The 21 T cell receptor beta chains below come from one sample, sequenced in a study of response to subunit inactivated influenza vaccine. TCRdb reprocessed the RT-PCR reads via MiXCR and lists one record per CDR3 protein. The repertoire holds some 300,000 distinct CDR3 sequences, with roughly 22% as singletons. This material consisted of PBMCs from blood, taken 21 months after vaccination. The origin of the receptors is a man aged 45 to 70 who received an inactivated influenza vaccine.

The rearrangement links TRBV20-1 to TRBJ2-7; tentatively, D is TRBD2 (6 bases). V lost 0 bases and J 6 bases, leaving 18 bases between the germline ends. Looked up from germline, CDR1 is DFQATT and CDR2 is SNEGSKA (reference sequence). The CDR3 is 15 amino acids. CDR3 region: CSARDRRDSVGEQYF. In DNA form, the CDR3 reads TGCAGTGCTAGAGATCGCCGGGACTCAGTTGGCGAGCAGTACTTC.

The genes are TRBV20-1 and TRBJ2-1; a weak D match, TRBD1 (5 bases). CDR1 is DFQATT, CDR2 SNEGSKA, per germline (reference sequence). V was pared by 5 bases and J by 2 bases, with 16 bases between. CDR3 length: 15 amino acids. The CDR3 reads CSARKPGFTYNEQFF. The CDR3 DNA follows: TGCAGTGCTCGTAAGCCAGGGTTCACCTACAATGAGCAGTTCTTC.

This clonotype has more than one count but fewer than ten. This CDR3 is CASSPRESNQPQHF. The DNA of the CDR3 is TGTGCCAGCTCACCACGGGAAAGCAATCAGCCCCAGCATTTT. The V call is TRBV18, the J call TRBJ1-5; D remains ambiguous. The germline V and J ends were trimmed by 1 base and 1 base, with 5 bases remaining between them. Germline CDR1 reads KGHSH; CDR2 reads LQKENI. The CDR3 consists of 14 residues.

This clonotype occurred a few times. This sequence joins TRBV20-1 and TRBJ1-1; D unclear. Looked up from germline, CDR1 is DFQATT and CDR2 is SNEGSKA (reference sequence). V dropped 3 bases and J dropped 1 base, with 9 bases sitting between them. This CDR3 contains 13 residues. The CDR3 DNA reads TGCAGTGCTAGGACTCACGGGAACACTGAAGCTTTCTTT. Residues: CSARTHGNTEAFF.

This clonotype appeared a few times. V gene TRBV5-6 combines with J gene TRBJ2-2; TRBD2 agrees at 9 bases. CDR1 and CDR2 from the germline V gene are SGHDT and YYEEEE. V lost 1 base and J lost 1; bases outside the gene matches: 5. The CDR3 has 17 residues. CDR3: CASSLLASGKNTGELFF. In nucleotides, the CDR3 is TGTGCCAGCAGCTTGCTGGCTAGCGGGAAGAACACCGGGGAGCTGTTTTTT.

This clonotype appeared many times. The chain has TRBV4-3 and TRBJ1-4; the D gene is possibly TRBD1 (5 bases). Trimming removed 1 base from V and 7 bases from J, with 16 bases in between. This CDR3 comprises 16 residues. From germline, CDR1 is LGHNA and CDR2 YSLEER. CDR3 region: CASSQGQGFGGEKLFF. In DNA form, the CDR3 reads TGCGCCAGCAGCCAAGGGCAAGGATTCGGGGGTGAAAAACTGTTTTTT.

At least ten counts were recorded for this clonotype. V gene TRBV25-1 combines with J gene TRBJ1-1, with D hard to call. V was clipped by 9 bases and J by 3 bases, with 14 bases between them. CDR3 length: 13 amino acids. CDR1 and CDR2 (germline): MGHDK, SYGVNS. The CDR3 here is CASSLLGDTEAFF. The CDR3 region has the DNA TGTGCCAGTTCGCTGCTGGGCGACACTGAAGCTTTCTTT.

The chain combines TRBV7-2 with TRBJ2-1, with D possibly being TRBD1 or TRBD2 (5 bases each). V lost 4 bases and J lost 5, with 12 bases in between. Germline lookup yields CDR1 SGHTA and CDR2 FQGNSA. The CDR3 consists of 14 residues. The CDR3 nucleotides read TGTGCCAGCAGCTCCGGGACCCCTAACAATGAGCAGTTCTTC. The encoded protein is CASSSGTPNNEQFF. Complete variable domain (other parts from reference TRBV7-2 and TRBJ2-1): GAGVSQSPSNKVTEKGKDVELRCDPISGHTALYWYRQSLGQGLEFLIYFQGNSAPDKSGLPSDRFSAERTGGSVSTLTIQRTQQEDSAVYLCASSSGTPNNEQFFGPGTRLTVL.

V and J are TRBV3-1 and TRBJ1-2, with a possible D match to TRBD1 (6 bases). V gave up 2 bases and J gave up 4 bases, with 17 bases separating them. The V gene's germline CDR1 is LGHDT and CDR2 YNNKEL (reference sequence). This CDR3 spans 16 amino acids. The CDR3 nucleotides are TGTGCCAGCAGCCAACCCGGCAGGGGCCATGCCTATGGCTACACCTTC. It encodes CASSQPGRGHAYGYTF.

This clonotype was counted a few times. The chain joins TRBV30 to TRBJ1-6; D is undetermined. The germline CDR1 and CDR2 sequences are GTSNPN and SVGIG (reference sequence). The CDR3 runs 14 residues. Trimming shortened V by 0 bases and J by 5 bases, and 8 bases separated the two germline ends. The CDR3 is CAWSVLTDNSPLHF. DNA of the CDR3: TGTGCCTGGAGTGTGTTAACCGATAATTCACCCCTCCACTTT.

This clonotype was found many times. This chain uses TRBV5-1 with TRBJ1-6; D is ambiguous. The ends were cut back, 0 bases at V and 9 bases at J, with 7 bases in the middle. Germline CDR1 SGHRS, CDR2 YFSETQ. The CDR3 contains 13 residues. CDR3 sequence reads: CASSLGWGSPLHF. CDR3 in DNA: TGCGCCAGCAGCTTGGGGTGGGGTTCACCCCTCCACTTT.

The rearrangement joins TRBV4-3 to TRBJ1-1, with TRBD1 matching 7 bases. CDR3 size: 13 residues. V dropped 5 bases and J dropped 3; count of bases not matched to a gene: 3. Germline CDR1 reads LGHNA; CDR2 reads YSLEER. CDR3 coding DNA: TGCGCCAGCAGCGATACAGGGGACACTGAAGCTTTCTTT. Protein: CASSDTGDTEAFF.

There are a few counts of this clonotype. V gene TRBV4-3 combines with J gene TRBJ1-1; 7 positions match TRBD1. CDR3 size: 15 residues. Trimming removed 3 bases from V and 2 bases from J; junction bases left unmatched: 6. CDR1 LGHNA and CDR2 YSLEER come from the germline V gene. The CDR3 nucleotides read TGCGCCAGCAGCCAGGCCCGGGACAGAAACACTGAAGCTTTCTTT. It encodes CASSQARDRNTEAFF.

The table lists this clonotype with a few counts. The gene calls are TRBV6-2 or TRBV6-3 and TRBJ2-3, with 12 bases matching TRBD2. Germline CDR1 MNHEY, CDR2 SVGEGT. This CDR3 is 15 amino acids long. V trimming: 4 bases; J trimming: 12 bases; junction bases outside the gene matches: 11. CDR3 sequence (DNA): TGTGCCAGCAGTTCCTGGACTAGCGGGGCCGGGATCCAGTATTTT. It translates to CASSSWTSGAGIQYF.

This chain connects TRBV28 to TRBJ1-1; tentatively, D is TRBD1 (5 bases). The V and J ends lost 2 bases and 1 base respectively, with 17 bases between them. The CDR3 runs 17 residues. Germline V gene data show CDR1 as MDHEN and CDR2 as SYDVKM. CDR3 DNA: TGTGCCAGCAGTTTAGTTGTCGGTGGACACGCGAACACTGAAGCTTTCTTT. This sequence encodes CASSLVVGGHANTEAFF.

This chain connects TRBV20-1 to TRBJ2-5; maybe TRBD2 (6 bases). CDR1 is DFQATT, CDR2 SNEGSKA, per germline (reference sequence). The CDR3 sequence is 15 residues long. Trimming removed 0 bases from V and 3 bases from J, with 14 bases in between. The CDR3 spells CSARDRGTAKETQYF. The CDR3 nucleotides are TGCAGTGCTAGAGATCGGGGGACGGCAAAAGAGACCCAGTACTTC.

This chain connects TRBV6-5 to TRBJ1-2; D gene uncertain. The V gene lost 2 bases and the J gene lost 5 bases, with 18 bases spanning the gap. The length of the CDR3 is 16 residues. Germline V gene data show CDR1 as MNHEY and CDR2 as SVGAGI. CDR3 protein: CASSYLHLGKGYGYTF. CDR3 coding DNA: TGTGCCAGCAGTTACCTGCATCTAGGGAAGGGTTATGGCTACACCTTC.

A few counts support this clonotype. V is TRBV12-3 or TRBV12-4 and J is TRBJ2-5, with unresolved D. The CDR3 has 12 residues. Trimming shortened V by 3 bases and J by 8 bases, and 10 bases separated the two germline ends. CDR3 coding DNA: TGTGCCAGCAGTTTTCAGCTACTCACCCAGTACTTC. Translation: CASSFQLLTQYF.

The V gene is TRBV5-1, the J gene TRBJ2-1; a weak D match, TRBD2 (5 bases). The CDR3 spans 14 residues. Germline V gives CDR1 SGHRS, CDR2 YFSETQ. V dropped 0 bases and J dropped 8 bases, with 12 bases sitting between them. The CDR3 coding sequence is TGCGCCAGCAGCTTGGGAGACCGAGGGCATGAGCAGTTCTTC. This gives the protein CASSLGDRGHEQFF.

This clonotype has only a few counts. The chain combines TRBV28 with TRBJ2-1, with 14 bases that match TRBD2. The CDR3 totals 15 residues. V shed 7 bases and J 7 bases; nucleotides not matched to a gene: 6. CDR1 and CDR2 from the germline V gene are MDHEN and SYDVKM. CDR3 DNA: TGTGCCAGCACCTCGCGACTAGCGGGGGGGAATGAGCAGTTCTTC. Its translation is CASTSRLAGGNEQFF.

V gene TRBV6-2 or TRBV6-3 combines with J gene TRBJ2-7; D is ambiguous. CDR1 and CDR2 from the germline V gene are MNHEY and SVGEGT. V dropped 2 bases and J dropped 1 base, with 9 bases sitting between them. This CDR3 is built from 14 residues. CDR3 in amino acids: CASSYVHSSYEQYF. CDR3 bases: TGTGCCAGCAGTTACGTTCACTCTTCCTACGAGCAGTACTTC.